This T cell receptor beta chain was sequenced for a study of long-term antiretroviral therapy in people with HIV. Study-level information: The 2015 immediate-ART recommendation came about a decade after the earliest samples. General observations from the study: Repertoires looked antigen-experienced, with only a slight naive shift after ART.

Trimming took off 2 bases at V and 2 bases at J, with 4 bases between the two ends. The CDR3 sequence is 13 residues long. Germline CDR1 MNHEY, CDR2 SVGAGI. As to this clone: Antigen specificity is unknown.

With survey level as its setting, the immunoSEQ assay was v3.0. Method: immunoSEQ multiplex PCR; TCRdb's copy keeps in-frame clones and lacks some. The profile shows about 48,000 clones, about 81% of them singletons. The source is a woman under 30 with HIV. V and J are TRBV6-5 and TRBJ2-1; D remains ambiguous. Material: unsorted PBMCs, obtained 0.8 years after starting antiretroviral therapy. The CDR3 spells CASSYGTYNEQFF. In DNA, the CDR3 is TGTGCCAGCAGTTACGGCACCTACAATGAGCAGTTCTTC.